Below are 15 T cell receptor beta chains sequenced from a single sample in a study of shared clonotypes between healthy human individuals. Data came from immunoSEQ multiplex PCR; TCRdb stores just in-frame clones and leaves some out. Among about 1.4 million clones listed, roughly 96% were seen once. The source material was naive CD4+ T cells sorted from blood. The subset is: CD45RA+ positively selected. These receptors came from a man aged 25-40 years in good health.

In DNA, the CDR3 is TGTGCCAGCAGTATAGCCGGGGGGAACACTGAAGCTTTCTTT. This encodes CASSIAGGNTEAFF. The rearrangement links TRBV6-5 to TRBJ1-1, with D perhaps TRBD1 (5 bases). V lost 5 bases to trimming and J lost 1 base, with 11 bases between them. Germline loops: CDR1 MNHEY, CDR2 SVGAGI. This CDR3 spans 14 amino acids.

The CDR3 sequence: CASSPHTSSNPQHF. CDR3 nucleotides: TGTGCCAGCAGTCCTCATACAAGTTCTAACCCCCAGCATTTT. The chain links TRBV25-1 to TRBJ1-5, with D unresolved. Trimming took 5 bases from V and 10 from J, leaving 18 bases between them. The CDR3 runs to 14 residues. CDR1 MGHDK and CDR2 SYGVNS come from the germline V gene.

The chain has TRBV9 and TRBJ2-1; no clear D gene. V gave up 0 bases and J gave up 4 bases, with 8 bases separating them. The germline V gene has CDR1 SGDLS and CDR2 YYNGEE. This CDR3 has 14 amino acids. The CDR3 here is CASSVVPKYNEQFF. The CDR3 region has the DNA TGTGCCAGCAGCGTAGTCCCCAAATACAATGAGCAGTTCTTC. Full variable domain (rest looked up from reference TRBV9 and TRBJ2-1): DSGVTQTPKHLITATGQRVTLRCSPRSGDLSVYWYQQSLDQGLQFLIQYYNGEERAKGNILERFSAQQFPDLHSELNLSSLELGDSALYFCASSVVPKYNEQFFGPGTRLTVL.

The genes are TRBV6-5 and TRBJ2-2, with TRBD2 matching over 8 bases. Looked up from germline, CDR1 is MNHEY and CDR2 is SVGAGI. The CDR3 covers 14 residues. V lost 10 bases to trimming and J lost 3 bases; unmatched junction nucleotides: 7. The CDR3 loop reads CAIGAGGYTGELFF. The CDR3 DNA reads TGTGCCATTGGGGCGGGGGGATACACCGGGGAGCTGTTTTTT.

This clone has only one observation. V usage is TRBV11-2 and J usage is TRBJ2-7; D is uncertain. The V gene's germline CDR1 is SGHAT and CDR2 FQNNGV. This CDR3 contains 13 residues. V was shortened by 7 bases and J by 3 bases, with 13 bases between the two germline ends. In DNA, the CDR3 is TGTGCCAGCAACTCTGGACCGCTCTACGAGCAGTACTTC. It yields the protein CASNSGPLYEQYF.

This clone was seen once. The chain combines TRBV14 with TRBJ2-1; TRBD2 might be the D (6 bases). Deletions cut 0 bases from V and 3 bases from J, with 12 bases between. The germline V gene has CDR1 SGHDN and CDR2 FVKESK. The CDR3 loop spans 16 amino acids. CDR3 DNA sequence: TGTGCCAGCAGCCAAGAAGGGGACTTACACTACAATGAGCAGTTCTTC. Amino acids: CASSQEGDLHYNEQFF.

The CDR3 region is CASRFSRDSYNEQFF. CDR3 sequence (DNA): TGTGCCAGCAGGTTTAGCCGGGATTCCTACAATGAGCAGTTCTTC. The chain combines TRBV5-4 with TRBJ2-1, with D perhaps matching TRBD2 (5 bases). Germline V gene lookup returns CDR1 SGHNT and CDR2 YYREEE (reference sequence). The CDR3 totals 15 residues. The V end was cut by 5 bases, the J end by 1 base, with 13 bases between.

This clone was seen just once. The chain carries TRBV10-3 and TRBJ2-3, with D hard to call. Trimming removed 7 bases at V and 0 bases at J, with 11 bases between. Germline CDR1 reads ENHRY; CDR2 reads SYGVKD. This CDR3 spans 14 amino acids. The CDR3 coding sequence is TGTGCCATCAACGCAGGAACTAGCACAGATACGCAGTATTTT. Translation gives CAINAGTSTDTQYF.

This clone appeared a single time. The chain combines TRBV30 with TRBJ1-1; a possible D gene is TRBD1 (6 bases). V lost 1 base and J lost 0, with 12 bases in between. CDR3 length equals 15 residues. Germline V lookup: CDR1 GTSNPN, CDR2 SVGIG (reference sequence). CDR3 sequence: CAWSEQGLLNTEAFF. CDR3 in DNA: TGTGCCTGGAGTGAACAGGGCCTACTGAACACTGAAGCTTTCTTT.

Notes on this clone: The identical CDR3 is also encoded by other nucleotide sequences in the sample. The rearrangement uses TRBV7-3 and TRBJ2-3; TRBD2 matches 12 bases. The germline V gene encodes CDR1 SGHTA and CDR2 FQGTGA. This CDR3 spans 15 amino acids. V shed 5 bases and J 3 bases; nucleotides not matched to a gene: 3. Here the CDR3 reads CASSRLAGVTDTQYF. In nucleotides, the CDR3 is TGTGCCAGCAGCCGACTAGCGGGGGTAACAGATACGCAGTATTTT. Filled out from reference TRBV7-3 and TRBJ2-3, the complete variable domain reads GAGVSQTPSNKVTEKGKYVELRCDPISGHTALYWYRQSLGQGPEFLIYFQGTGAADDSGLPNDRFFAVRPEGSVSTLKIQRTERGDSAVYLCASSRLAGVTDTQYFGPGTRLTVL.

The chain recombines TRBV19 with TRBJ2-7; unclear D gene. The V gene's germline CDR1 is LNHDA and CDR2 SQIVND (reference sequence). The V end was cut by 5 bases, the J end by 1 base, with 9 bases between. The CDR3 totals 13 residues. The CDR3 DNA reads TGTGCCAGTAGTTTGCAGAATTCCTACGAGCAGTACTTC. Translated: CASSLQNSYEQYF.

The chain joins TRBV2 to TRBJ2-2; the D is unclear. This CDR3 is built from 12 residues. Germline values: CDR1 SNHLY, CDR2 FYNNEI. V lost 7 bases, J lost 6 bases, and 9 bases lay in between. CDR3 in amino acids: CASKRRAGELFF. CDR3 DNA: TGTGCCAGCAAGCGACGGGCCGGGGAGCTGTTTTTT.

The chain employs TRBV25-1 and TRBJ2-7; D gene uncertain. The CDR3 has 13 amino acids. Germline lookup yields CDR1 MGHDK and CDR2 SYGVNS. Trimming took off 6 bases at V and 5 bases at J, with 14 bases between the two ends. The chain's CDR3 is CASRGTHVNEQYF. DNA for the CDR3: TGTGCCAGCAGGGGCACACATGTAAACGAGCAGTACTTC.

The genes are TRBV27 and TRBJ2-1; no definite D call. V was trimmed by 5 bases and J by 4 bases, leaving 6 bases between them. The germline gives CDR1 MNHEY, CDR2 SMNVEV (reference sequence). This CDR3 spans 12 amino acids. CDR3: CASSGQYNEQFF. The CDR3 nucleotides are TGTGCCAGCAGTGGCCAGTACAATGAGCAGTTCTTC.

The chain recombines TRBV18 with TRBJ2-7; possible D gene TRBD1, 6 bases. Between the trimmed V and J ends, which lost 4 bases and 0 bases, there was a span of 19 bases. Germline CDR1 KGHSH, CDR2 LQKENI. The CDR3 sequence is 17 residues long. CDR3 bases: TGTGCCAGCTCACAAGACCAGTGGCAGGGGAGCTCCTACGAGCAGTACTTC. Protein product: CASSQDQWQGSSYEQYF.